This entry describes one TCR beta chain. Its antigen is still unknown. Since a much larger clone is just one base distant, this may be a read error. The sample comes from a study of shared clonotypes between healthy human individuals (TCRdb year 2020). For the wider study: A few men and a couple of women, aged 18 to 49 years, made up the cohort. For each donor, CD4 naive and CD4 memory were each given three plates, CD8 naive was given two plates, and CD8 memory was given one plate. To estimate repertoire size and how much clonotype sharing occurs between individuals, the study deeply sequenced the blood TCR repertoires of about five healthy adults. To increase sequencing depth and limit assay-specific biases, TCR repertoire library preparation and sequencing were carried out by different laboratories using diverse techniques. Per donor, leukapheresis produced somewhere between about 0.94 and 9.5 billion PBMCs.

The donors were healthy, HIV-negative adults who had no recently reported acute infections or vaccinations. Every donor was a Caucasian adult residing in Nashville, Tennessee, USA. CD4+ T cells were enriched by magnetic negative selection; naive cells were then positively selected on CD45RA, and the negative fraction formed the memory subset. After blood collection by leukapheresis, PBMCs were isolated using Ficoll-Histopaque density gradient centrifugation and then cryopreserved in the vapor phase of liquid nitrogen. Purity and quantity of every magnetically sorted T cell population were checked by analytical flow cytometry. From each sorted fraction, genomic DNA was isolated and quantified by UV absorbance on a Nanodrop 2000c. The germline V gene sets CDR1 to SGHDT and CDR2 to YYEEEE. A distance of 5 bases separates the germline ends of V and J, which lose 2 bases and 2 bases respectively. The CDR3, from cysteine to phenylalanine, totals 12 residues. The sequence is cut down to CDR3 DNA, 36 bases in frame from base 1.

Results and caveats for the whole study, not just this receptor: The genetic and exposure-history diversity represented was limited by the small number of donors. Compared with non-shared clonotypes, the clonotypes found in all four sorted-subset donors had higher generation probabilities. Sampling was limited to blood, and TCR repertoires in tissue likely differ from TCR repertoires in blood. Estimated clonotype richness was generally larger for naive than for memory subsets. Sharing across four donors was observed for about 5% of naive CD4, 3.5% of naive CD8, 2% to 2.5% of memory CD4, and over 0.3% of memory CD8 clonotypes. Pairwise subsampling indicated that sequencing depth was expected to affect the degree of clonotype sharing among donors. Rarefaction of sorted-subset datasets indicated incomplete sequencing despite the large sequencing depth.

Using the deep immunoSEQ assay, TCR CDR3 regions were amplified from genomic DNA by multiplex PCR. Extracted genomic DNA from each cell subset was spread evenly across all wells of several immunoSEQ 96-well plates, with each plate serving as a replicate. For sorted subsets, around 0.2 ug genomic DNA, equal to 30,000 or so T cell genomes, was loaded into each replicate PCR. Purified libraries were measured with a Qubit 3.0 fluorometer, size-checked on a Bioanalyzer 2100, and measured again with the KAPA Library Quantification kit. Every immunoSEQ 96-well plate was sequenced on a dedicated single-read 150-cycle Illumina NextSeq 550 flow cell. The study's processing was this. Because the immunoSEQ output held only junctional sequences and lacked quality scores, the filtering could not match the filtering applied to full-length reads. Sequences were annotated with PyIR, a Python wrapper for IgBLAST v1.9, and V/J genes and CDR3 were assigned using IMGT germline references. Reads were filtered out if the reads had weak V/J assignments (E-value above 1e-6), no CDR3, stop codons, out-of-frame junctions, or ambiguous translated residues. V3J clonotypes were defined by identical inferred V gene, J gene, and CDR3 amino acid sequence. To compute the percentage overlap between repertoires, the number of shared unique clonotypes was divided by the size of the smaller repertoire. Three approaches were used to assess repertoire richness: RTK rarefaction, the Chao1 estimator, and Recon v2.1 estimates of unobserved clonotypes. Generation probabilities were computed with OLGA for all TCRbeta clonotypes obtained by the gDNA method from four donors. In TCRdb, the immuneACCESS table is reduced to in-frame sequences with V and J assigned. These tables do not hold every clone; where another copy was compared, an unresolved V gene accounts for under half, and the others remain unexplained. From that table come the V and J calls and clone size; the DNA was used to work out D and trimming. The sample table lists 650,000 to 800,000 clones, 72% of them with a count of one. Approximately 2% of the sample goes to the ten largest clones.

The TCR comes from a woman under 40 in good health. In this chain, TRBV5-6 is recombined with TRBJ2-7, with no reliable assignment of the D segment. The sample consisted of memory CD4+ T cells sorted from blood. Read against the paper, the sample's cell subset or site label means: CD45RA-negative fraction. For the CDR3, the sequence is CASSLGAYEQYF. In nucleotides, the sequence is TGTGCCAGCAGCTTAGGTGCCTACGAGCAGTACTTC.